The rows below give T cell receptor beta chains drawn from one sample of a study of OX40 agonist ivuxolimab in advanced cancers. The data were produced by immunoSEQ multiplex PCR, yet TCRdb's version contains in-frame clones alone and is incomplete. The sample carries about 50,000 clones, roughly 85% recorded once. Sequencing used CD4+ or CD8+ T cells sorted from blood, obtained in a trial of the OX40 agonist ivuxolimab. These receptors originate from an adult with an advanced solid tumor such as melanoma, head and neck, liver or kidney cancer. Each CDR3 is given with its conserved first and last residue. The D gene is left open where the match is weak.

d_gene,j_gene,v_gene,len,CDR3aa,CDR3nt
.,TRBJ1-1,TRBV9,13,CASSVRGDTEAFF,TGTGCCAGCAGCGTACGAGGGGACACTGAAGCTTTCTTT
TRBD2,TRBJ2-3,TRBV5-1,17,CASSLAGAGAGYNTQYF,TGCGCCAGCAGCCTGGCTGGAGCGGGGGCCGGATACAATACGCAGTATTTT
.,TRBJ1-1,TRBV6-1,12,CATMDRITEAFF,TGTGCCACCATGGACAGAATCACTGAAGCTTTCTTT
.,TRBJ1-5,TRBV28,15,CASSSAQEGNQPQHF,TGTGCCAGCAGTTCCGCCCAAGAGGGCAATCAGCCCCAGCATTTT
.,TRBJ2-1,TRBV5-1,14,CASSLDGPYNEQFF,TGCGCCAGCAGCTTGGACGGACCCTACAATGAGCAGTTCTTC
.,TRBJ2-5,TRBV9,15,CASSVESVRGSAQYF,TGTGCCAGCAGCGTAGAGTCGGTCAGGGGTTCGGCCCAGTACTTC
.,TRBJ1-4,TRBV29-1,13,CSAQGRTNEKLFF,TGCAGCGCCCAAGGGCGGACTAATGAAAAACTGTTTTTT
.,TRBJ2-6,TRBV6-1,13,CASLFSGANVLTF,TGTGCCTCGTTATTCTCTGGGGCCAACGTCCTGACTTTC
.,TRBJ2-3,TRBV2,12,CASLSDSSTQYF,TGTGCCAGCTTATCTGACAGTTCAACGCAGTATTTT
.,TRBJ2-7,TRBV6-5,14,CASRGTGTGYEQYF,TGTGCCAGCAGAGGTACAGGGACGGGCTACGAGCAGTACTTC
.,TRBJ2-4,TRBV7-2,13,CASSFDGQNIQYF,TGTGCCAGCAGCTTCGACGGCCAAAACATTCAGTACTTC
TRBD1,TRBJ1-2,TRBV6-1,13,CASREGQGYGYTF,TGTGCCAGCAGGGAGGGACAGGGTTATGGCTACACCTTC
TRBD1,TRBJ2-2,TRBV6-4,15,CASGKETGVTGELFF,TGTGCCAGCGGCAAAGAAACAGGGGTTACCGGGGAGCTGTTTTTT
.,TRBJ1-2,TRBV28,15,CASSRTWAGSYGYTF,TGTGCCAGCAGTCGCACATGGGCAGGCTCTTATGGCTACACCTTC
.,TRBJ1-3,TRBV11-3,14,CASSYEAPRGTIYF,TGTGCCAGCAGCTACGAGGCCCCCCGGGGAACCATATATTTT
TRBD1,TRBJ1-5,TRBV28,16,CASRGHQGARGQPQHF,TGTGCCAGCAGAGGTCACCAGGGGGCGCGGGGGCAGCCCCAGCATTTT
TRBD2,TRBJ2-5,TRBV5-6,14,CASSLFGGLETQYF,TGTGCCAGCAGCTTGTTCGGGGGGTTGGAGACCCAGTACTTC
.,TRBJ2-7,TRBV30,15,CAWSVSGLLSYEQYF,TGTGCCTGGAGTGTAAGCGGGCTACTATCCTACGAGCAGTACTTC
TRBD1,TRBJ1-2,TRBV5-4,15,CASSWGDRPNYGYTF,TGTGCCAGCAGCTGGGGGGACAGGCCGAACTATGGCTACACCTTC
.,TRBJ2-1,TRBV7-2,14,CASSLQRDYNEQFF,TGTGCCAGCAGCTTACAGAGGGACTACAATGAGCAGTTCTTC